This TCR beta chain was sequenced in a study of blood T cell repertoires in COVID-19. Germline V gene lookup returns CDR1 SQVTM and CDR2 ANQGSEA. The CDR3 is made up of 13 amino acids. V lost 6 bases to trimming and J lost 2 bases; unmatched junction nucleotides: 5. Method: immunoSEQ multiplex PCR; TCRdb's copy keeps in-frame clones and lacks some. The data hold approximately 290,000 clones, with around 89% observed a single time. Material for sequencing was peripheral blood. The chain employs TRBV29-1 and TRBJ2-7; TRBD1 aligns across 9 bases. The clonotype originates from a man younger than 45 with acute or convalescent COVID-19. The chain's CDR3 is CSVTGTGTYEQYF. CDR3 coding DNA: TGCAGCGTCACCGGGACAGGGACCTACGAGCAGTACTTC.